This TCR beta chain was retrieved from a study of blood T cell repertoires in COVID-19. This CDR3 contains 13 residues. Germline V lookup: CDR1 MDHEN, CDR2 SYDVKM. Trimming removed 7 bases at V and 6 bases at J, with 15 bases between. Profiling relied on immunoSEQ multiplex PCR, and the TCRdb table lists in-frame clones only, not all of them. Seen here are 470,000 or so clones, 87% observed once, and the top ten hold about 2.1%. The sequencing sample was made of PBMCs or T cells enriched from blood (not recorded which). This chain connects TRBV28 to TRBJ1-2; D remains unclear. The TCR comes from a woman under 30 with acute COVID-19. As DNA, the CDR3 is TGTGCCAGCATTCCGGGAGGGAATAATGGCTACACCTTC. Its protein is CASIPGGNNGYTF.